This paragraph covers one T cell receptor beta chain sequence. Its recognized antigen is unknown. Per-base qualities were not stored, and no clone one base away is much larger. The V end gives up 9 bases and the J end 8 bases, leaving 10 bases in the junction not matched to a gene. Spanning cysteine to phenylalanine, the CDR3 consists of 13 amino acids. Just CDR3 DNA is preserved here, 39 bases in frame from base 1. The germline V gene encodes CDR1 SGHAT and CDR2 FQDESV (reference sequence). The CDR3 regions of human TCRbeta chains were subjected to immunosequencing. The paper's data handling went like this. TCRs in the repertoires were compared against a reference library of SARS-CoV-2-specific TCRs that had been generated with the MIRA antigen-specificity platform. Breadth was defined as the fraction of unique TCRs that were SARS-CoV-2-associated. Depth was defined as the fraction of total T cells that were SARS-CoV-2-associated. Each spike-specific TCR was assigned to its reactive spike region and to a CD4 or CD8 class using the MIRA data. Log10-transformed breadth and depth values were compared by one-way ANOVA with Sidak's multiple comparisons tests. Entries here come from immuneACCESS through TCRdb and include only in-frame sequences with V and J called. Some clones fail to appear in such tables; in the studies checked, an unresolved V gene covers under half of the shortfall, and the cause of the remainder is unknown. V and J calls plus clone size are reproduced from that table; the DNA served to infer D and trimming. The table for this sample lists 130,000 to 150,000 clones; less than 95% of them were counted only once. The top ten hold roughly 3.2% of the sample.

This sample was included in a study of T cell responses to AZD1222 COVID-19 vaccine (dated by TCRdb to the early 2020s). General notes on the study: Because spike-specific TCR depth and breadth did not differ between the two schedules, AZD1222 recipients who got a second dose at roughly 4 weeks were pooled with those who got a second dose at roughly 12 weeks. Trial participants were enrolled by age into 18-55, 56-69 and 70-plus year subgroups, with about 150, 27 and 61 TCR-sequenced participants respectively. A total of 233 trial participants underwent TCR sequencing, of whom some 210 received two doses of AZD1222 and about 26 received two doses of the MenACWY control vaccine. On the study overall, not on this receptor specifically: In the small 56-69-year group, the increase in depth fell short of significance, most likely because of low power. Because no day 14 peak-response samples were available, repertoires were characterized only after the peak T cell response. Participants were mostly white British and included more females than males, and it was suggested by the authors that clonal diversity may have been underestimated. Conclusions about previously exposed vaccinees are limited because only a handful of AZD1222 recipients were SARS-CoV-2 seropositive at baseline. Epitopes outside the regions mutated in the B.1.351 and B.1.1.7 variants were reportedly recognized by nearly half of the unique spike-specific TCRs. The vaccine-associated CD4 TCRs covered the entire spike protein, and the dominant responses fell in regions 160-218 and 743-854. After two AZD1222 doses, both the breadth and the depth of spike-specific TCRs were significantly higher than at day 0 and than in MenACWY recipients.

The time point label on this specimen signifies: baseline before first vaccination. The vaccinee samples were drawn from two UK trials, COV001 and COV002, one of which was a single-blind randomized controlled phase 2/3 trial testing AZD1222 (ChAdOx1 nCoV-19) in healthy adults. For TCRbeta chain sequencing, PBMC samples from trial participants were taken at day 0 and at day 28 after the second dose. Recombination joined TRBV11-1 with TRBJ1-2; TRBD1 fits 9 bases in the junction. The receptor was derived from an adult in good health. The material was peripheral blood, obtained on day 0 of AZD1222 vaccination. The CDR3 region: CASRDRDLFGYTF. The nucleotide sequence reads TGTGCCAGTCGGGACAGGGATTTATTCGGCTACACCTTC.